The following is a T cell receptor beta chain sequence with its context. The antigen is undetermined. There are 11 residues in the CDR3. V was pared by 7 bases and J by 4 bases, with 10 bases between. CDR1 and CDR2 (germline): SQVTM, ANQGSEA. Libraries were made from TCR beta cDNA, and they carried unique molecular identifiers. Input amounts of about 0.85 to 10 million T cells were used. These gave around 500,000 cDNA molecules, so each molecule approximated one T cell. TCRdb independently ran MiXCR on the PCR reads; one entry per CDR3 protein. The sample comprises fewer than 850,000 distinct CDR3 sequences, about 43% of which are singletons, and 4.9% rests with the top ten. These data are taken from a study of post-analysis software for immune sequencing data. General study findings and limits: By F measure, strong co-clustering occurred among samples prepared in the same batch. Patients showed TRBV5-6, TRBV5-1 and TRBV20-1 among five TRBV segments more frequent than in controls.

The sequence came from a girl between 5 and 17 years old with multiple sclerosis. Sequencing was performed on blood. V gene TRBV29-1 combines with J gene TRBJ1-1; tentatively, D is TRBD1 (5 bases). The CDR3 loop reads CSANRGTEAFF. For the CDR3, the DNA is TGCAGCGCCAATAGGGGCACTGAAGCTTTCTTT.